Presented here are 8 T cell receptor beta chains from one specimen sequenced in a study of yellow fever vaccine responses in identical twins. MiXCR was run by TCRdb on the RT-PCR reads, yielding one entry per CDR3 protein. Among 25,000 or so distinct CDR3 sequences, around 77% were seen once, and the ten largest hold around 4.8%. Sequences were derived from T cells from blood (PBMCs), unsorted or a sorted subset (not recorded which), sampled before or after yellow fever vaccination (not recorded which). The receptors shown here come from a woman in her late teens or twenties who received the yellow fever vaccine.

The rearrangement uses TRBV27 and TRBJ2-7; no clear D. This CDR3 contains 13 residues. The V and J ends lost 6 bases and 3 bases respectively, with 12 bases between them. From germline, CDR1 is MNHEY and CDR2 SMNVEV (reference sequence). The DNA of the CDR3 is TGTGCCAGCAGCCCTACTCCTGGCTACGAGCAGTACTTC. This sequence encodes CASSPTPGYEQYF.

The gene calls are TRBV18 and TRBJ1-3; the match to TRBD1 covers 7 bases. This CDR3 has 14 amino acids. V lost 3 bases and J lost 2; bases outside the gene matches: 1. Germline-derived CDR1 and CDR2 are KGHSH and LQKENI. The CDR3 is CASSPTGTGNTIYF. In DNA, the CDR3 is TGTGCCAGCTCACCGACAGGGACTGGAAACACCATATATTTT.

The chain couples TRBV6-1 to TRBJ2-1, with TRBD1 identical over 9 bases. The germline V gene has CDR1 MNHNS and CDR2 SASEGT. V was pared by 7 bases and J by 7 bases, with 8 bases of the junction left unmatched. The length of the CDR3 is 14 residues. CDR3 sequence reads: CASTPGQGGNEQFF. CDR3 nucleotide sequence: TGTGCCAGCACCCCGGGACAGGGTGGGAATGAGCAGTTCTTC.

This chain's CDR3 is CASSLGDPGNTIYF. As DNA, the CDR3 is TGTGCCAGCAGCTTAGGAGATCCTGGAAACACCATATATTTT. This chain joins TRBV11-2 and TRBJ1-3; D is ambiguous. This CDR3 comprises 14 residues. Germline V gives CDR1 SGHAT, CDR2 FQNNGV. V was shortened by 1 base and J by 2 bases, with 6 bases between the two germline ends.

This clonotype was counted between two and nine times. The chain couples TRBV16 to TRBJ1-2, with TRBD1 matching over 9 bases. Germline V gene data show CDR1 as KGHSY and CDR2 as FQNENV. The CDR3 loop spans 15 amino acids. The ends lost 4 bases at V and 4 bases at J; junction bases unmatched: 7. The CDR3 here is CASSRGQGIPYGYTF. CDR3 nucleotide sequence: TGTGCCAGCAGCCGAGGACAGGGGATCCCCTATGGCTACACCTTC.

The gene calls are TRBV18 and TRBJ2-1; no firm D call. The CDR3 has 17 residues. Per the germline V gene, CDR1 is KGHSH and CDR2 is LQKENI. Trimming shortened V by 4 bases and J by 0 bases, and 16 bases separated the two germline ends. The CDR3 region has the DNA TGTGCCAGCTCACAGCTAGTAGGTGTGGGCTCCTACAATGAGCAGTTCTTC. It codes for CASSQLVGVGSYNEQFF.

V is TRBV2 and J is TRBJ2-1; TRBD2 matches at 9 bases. This CDR3 comprises 13 residues. The J segment lost 3 bases and the V segment lost 10 bases, leaving 4 bases of the junction unmatched. Per germline, CDR1 SNHLY and CDR2 FYNNEI. CDR3 residues: CATVSGSYNEQFF. For the CDR3, the DNA is TGTGCCACCGTTAGCGGGAGCTACAATGAGCAGTTCTTC.

The rearrangement uses TRBV29-1 and TRBJ2-1; 13 bases map to TRBD2. Germline V lookup: CDR1 SQVTM, CDR2 ANQGSEA. This CDR3 has 16 amino acids. With 6 bases clipped from V and 1 base from J, the junction kept 6 bases outside the gene matches. This CDR3 reads CSVTSGGARSYNEQFF. The CDR3 DNA follows: TGCAGCGTAACTAGCGGGGGGGCCAGATCCTACAATGAGCAGTTCTTC.